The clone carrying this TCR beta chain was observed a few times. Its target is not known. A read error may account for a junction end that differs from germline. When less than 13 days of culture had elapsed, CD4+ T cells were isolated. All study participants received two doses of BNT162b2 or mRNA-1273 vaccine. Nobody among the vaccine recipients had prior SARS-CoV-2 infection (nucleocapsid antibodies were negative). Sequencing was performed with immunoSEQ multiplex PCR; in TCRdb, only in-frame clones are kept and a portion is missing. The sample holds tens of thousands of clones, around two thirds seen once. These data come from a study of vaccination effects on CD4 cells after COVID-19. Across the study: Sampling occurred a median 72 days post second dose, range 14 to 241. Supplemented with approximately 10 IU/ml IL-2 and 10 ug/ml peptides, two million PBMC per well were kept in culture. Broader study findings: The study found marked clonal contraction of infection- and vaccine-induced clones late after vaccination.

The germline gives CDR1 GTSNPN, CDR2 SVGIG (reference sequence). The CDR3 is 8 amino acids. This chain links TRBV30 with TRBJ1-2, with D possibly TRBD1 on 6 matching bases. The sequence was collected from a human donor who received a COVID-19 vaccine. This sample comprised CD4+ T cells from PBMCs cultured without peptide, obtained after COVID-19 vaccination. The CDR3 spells CAWRNRVF. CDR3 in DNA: TGTGCCTGGAGAAACAGGGTCTTC.